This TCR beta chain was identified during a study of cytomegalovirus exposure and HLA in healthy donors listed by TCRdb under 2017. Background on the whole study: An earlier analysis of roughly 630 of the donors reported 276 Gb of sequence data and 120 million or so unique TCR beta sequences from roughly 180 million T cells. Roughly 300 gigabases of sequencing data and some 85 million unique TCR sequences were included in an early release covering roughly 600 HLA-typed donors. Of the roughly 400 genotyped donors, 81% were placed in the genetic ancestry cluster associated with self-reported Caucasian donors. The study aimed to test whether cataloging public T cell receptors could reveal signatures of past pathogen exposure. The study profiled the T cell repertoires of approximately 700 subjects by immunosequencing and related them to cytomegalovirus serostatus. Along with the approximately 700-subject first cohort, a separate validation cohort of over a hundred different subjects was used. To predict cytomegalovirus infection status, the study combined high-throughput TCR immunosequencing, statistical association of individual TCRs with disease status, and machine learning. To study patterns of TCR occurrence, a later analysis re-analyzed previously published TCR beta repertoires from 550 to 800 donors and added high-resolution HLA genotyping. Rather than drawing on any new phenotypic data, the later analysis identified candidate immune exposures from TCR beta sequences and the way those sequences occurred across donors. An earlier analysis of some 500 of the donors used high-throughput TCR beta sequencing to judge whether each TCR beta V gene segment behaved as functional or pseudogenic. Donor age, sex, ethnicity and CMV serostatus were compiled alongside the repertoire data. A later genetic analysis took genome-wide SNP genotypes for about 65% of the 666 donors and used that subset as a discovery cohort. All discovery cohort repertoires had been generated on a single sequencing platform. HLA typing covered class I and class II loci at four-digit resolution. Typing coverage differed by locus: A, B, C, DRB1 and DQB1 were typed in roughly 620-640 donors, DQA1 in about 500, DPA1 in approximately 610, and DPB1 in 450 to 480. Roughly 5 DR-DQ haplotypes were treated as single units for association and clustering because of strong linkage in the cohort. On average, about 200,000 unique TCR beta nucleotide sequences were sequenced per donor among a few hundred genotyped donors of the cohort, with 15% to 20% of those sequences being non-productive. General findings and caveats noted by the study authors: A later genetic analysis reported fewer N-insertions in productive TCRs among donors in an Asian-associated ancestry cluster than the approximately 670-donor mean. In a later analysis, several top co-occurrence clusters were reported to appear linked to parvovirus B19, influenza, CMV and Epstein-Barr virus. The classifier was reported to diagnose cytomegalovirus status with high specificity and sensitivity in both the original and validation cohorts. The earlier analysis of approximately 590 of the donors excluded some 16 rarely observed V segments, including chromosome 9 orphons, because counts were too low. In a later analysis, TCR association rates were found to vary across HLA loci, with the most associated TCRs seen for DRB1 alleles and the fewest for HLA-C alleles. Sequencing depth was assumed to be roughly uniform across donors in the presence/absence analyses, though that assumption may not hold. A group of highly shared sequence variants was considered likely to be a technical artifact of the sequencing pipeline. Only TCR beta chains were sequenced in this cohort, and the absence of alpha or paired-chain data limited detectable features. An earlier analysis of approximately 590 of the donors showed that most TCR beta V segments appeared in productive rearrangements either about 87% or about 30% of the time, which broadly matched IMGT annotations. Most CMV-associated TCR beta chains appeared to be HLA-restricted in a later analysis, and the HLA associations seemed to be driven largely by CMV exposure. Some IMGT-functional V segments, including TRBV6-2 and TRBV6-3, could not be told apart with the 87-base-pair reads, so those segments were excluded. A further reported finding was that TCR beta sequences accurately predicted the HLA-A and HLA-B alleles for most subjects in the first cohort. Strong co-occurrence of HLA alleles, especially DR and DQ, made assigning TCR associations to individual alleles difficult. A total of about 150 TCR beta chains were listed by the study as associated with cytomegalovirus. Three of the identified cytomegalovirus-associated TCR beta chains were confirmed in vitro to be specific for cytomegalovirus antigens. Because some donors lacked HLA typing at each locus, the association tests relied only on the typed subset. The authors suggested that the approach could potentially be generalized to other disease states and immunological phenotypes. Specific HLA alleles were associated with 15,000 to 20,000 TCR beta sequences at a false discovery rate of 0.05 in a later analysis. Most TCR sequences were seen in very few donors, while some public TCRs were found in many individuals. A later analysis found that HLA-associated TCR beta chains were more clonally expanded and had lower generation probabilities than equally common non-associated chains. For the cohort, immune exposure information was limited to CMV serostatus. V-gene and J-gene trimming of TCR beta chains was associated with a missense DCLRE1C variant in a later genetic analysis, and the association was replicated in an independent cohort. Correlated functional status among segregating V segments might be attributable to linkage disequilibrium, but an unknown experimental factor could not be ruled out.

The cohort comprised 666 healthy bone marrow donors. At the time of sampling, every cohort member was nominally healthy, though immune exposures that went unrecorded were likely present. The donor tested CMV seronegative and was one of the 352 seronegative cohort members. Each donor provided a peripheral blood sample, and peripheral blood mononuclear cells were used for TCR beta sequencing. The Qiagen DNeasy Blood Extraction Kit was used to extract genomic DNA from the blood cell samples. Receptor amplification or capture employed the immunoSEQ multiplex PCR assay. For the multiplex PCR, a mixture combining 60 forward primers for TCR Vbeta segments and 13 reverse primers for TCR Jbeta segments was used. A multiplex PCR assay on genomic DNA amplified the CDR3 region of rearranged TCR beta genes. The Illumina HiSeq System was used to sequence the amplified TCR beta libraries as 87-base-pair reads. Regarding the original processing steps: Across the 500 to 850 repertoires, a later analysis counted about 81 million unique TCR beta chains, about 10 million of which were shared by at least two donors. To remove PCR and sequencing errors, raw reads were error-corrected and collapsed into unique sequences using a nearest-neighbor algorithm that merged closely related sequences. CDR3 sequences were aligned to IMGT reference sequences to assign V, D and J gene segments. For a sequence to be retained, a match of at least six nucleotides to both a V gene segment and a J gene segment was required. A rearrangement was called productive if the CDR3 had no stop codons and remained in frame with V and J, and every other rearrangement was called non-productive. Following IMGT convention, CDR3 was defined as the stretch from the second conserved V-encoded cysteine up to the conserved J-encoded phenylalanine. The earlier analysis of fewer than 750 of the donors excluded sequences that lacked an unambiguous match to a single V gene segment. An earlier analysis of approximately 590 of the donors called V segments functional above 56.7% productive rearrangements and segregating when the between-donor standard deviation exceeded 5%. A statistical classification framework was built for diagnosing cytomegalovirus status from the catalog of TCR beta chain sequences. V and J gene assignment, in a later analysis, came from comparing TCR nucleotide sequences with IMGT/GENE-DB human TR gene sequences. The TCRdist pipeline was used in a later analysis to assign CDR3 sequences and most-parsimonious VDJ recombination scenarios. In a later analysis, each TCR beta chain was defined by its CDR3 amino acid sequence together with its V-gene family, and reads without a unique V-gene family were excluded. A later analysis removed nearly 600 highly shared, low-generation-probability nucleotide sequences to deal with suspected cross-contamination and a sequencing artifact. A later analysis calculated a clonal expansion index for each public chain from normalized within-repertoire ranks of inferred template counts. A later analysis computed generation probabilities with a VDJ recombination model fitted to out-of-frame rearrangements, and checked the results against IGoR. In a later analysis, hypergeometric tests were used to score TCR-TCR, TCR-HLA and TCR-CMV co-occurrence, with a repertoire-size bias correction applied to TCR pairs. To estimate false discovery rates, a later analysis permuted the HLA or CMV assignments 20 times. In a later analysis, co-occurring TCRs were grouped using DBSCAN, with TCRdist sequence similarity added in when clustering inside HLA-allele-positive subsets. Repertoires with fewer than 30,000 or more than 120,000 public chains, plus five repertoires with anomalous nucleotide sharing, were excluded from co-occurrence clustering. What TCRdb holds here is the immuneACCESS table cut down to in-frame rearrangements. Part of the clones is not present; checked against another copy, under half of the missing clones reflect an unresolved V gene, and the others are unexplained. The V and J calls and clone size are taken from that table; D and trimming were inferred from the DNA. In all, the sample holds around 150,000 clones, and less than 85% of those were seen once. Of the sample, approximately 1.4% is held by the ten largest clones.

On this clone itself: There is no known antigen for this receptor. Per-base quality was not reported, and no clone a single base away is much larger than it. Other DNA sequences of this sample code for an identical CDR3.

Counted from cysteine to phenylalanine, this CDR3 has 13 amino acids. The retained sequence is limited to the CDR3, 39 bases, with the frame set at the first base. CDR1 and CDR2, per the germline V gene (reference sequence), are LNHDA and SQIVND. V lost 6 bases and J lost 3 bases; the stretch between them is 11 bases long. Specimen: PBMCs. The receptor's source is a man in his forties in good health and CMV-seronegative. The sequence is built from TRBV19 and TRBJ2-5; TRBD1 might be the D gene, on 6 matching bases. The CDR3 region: CASSTDREETQYF. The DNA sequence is TGTGCCAGTAGCACGGACAGAGAAGAGACCCAGTACTTC.